The 30 T cell receptor delta chains listed next were all sequenced from one sample in a study of Vδ1+ human thymocytes. Whole-study results and caveats: Thymic TRG and TRD repertoires appeared highly polyclonal.

These receptors are not linked to any known antigen. The template was reverse-transcribed extracted RNA. CDR3 amplicons came from multiplex PCR with pooled V-gene forward and constant-region reverse primers. TCRdb re-called the multiplex PCR reads using CATT. Found here are about 58,000 delta-chain clones, around 16% of them singletons; the top ten hold over 0.35%. Sequencing was carried out using Vdelta1+ gamma-delta thymocytes from the thymus. The subset is: FACS-sorted CD3+ TCRalphabeta- TCRVdelta1+ TCRVdelta2- thymocytes. Receptors were obtained from a girl under three years old who had congenital heart surgery.

In its sample, this clone was seen a few times. The chain carries TRDV1 and TRDJ1; 12 nucleotides match TRDD3. The CDR3 totals 21 residues. CDR1 is TSWWSYY, CDR2 QGS, per germline. V dropped 3 bases and J dropped 2; count of bases not matched to a gene: 19. The CDR3 bases are TGTGCTCTTGGGGACTACGTTAAGGTCCCGTACTGGGGGATACATACCGATAAACTCATCTTT. This sequence encodes CALGDYVKVPYWGIHTDKLIF.

This chain joins TRDV1 and TRDJ1; 11 positions agree with TRDD3. The CDR3 loop spans 22 amino acids. Germline CDR1 is TSWWSYY and CDR2 is QGS. With V trimmed by 3 bases and J by 1 base, 22 bases remained unmatched. The CDR3 region is CALGDVSLEFGGYGRSTDKLIF. CDR3 sequence (DNA): TGTGCTCTTGGGGACGTCTCTTTGGAGTTTGGGGGATACGGAAGGTCCACCGATAAACTCATCTTT.

The chain has TRDV1 and TRDJ1, with D possibly TRDD3 on 5 matching bases. V lost 3 bases to trimming and J lost 2 bases, with 22 bases between them. Germline lookup yields CDR1 TSWWSYY and CDR2 QGS. The CDR3 runs 18 residues. The CDR3 spells CALGDNTSRGATTDKLIF. The CDR3 nucleotides are TGTGCTCTTGGGGACAATACGTCTAGGGGGGCTACTACCGATAAACTCATCTTT.

This clone was seen a handful of times. The V gene is TRDV1, the J gene TRDJ1, with D perhaps matching TRDD2 (8 bases). Deletions cut 4 bases from V and 1 base from J, with 31 bases between. The germline V gene has CDR1 TSWWSYY and CDR2 QGS. The CDR3 covers 21 residues. DNA for the CDR3: TGTGCTCTTGGGGGCCAACTTCCTACAGGTAGGAGCGGGATACCCACCGATAAACTCATCTTT. This translates into CALGGQLPTGRSGIPTDKLIF.

There are a few counts of this clone. The chain joins TRDV1 to TRDJ1; TRDD3 agrees at 12 bases. Unmatched junction bases numbered 22, after V lost 2 bases and J lost 0 bases. The V gene's germline CDR1 is TSWWSYY and CDR2 QGS. This CDR3 spans 23 amino acids. This CDR3 reads CALGEGLPSYRTGGYMDTDKLIF. CDR3 DNA: TGTGCTCTTGGGGAAGGTCTTCCTTCCTACCGTACTGGGGGATACATGGACACCGATAAACTCATCTTT.

The chain carries TRDV1 and TRDJ1; 9 bases line up with TRDD3. The trim removed 10 bases at V and 11 bases at J, leaving 14 bases unmatched. Germline values: CDR1 TSWWSYY, CDR2 QGS. The CDR3 loop spans 13 amino acids. The CDR3 is CAPIQGGYPWLIF. The CDR3 nucleotides read TGTGCTCCCATACAGGGGGGATACCCTTGGCTCATCTTT.

This chain links TRDV1 with TRDJ1; TRDD3 aligns across 8 bases. The germline V gene has CDR1 TSWWSYY and CDR2 QGS. The CDR3 is made up of 20 amino acids. Trimming removed 0 bases from V and 5 bases from J; junction bases left unmatched: 20. The CDR3: CALGELASGTGGPRRDKLIF. The CDR3 DNA reads as TGTGCTCTTGGGGAACTTGCCTCGGGGACTGGGGGTCCCCGGCGGGATAAACTCATCTTT.

The rearrangement links TRDV1 to TRDJ1; a weak D match, TRDD2 (6 bases). This CDR3 is 23 amino acids long. The V end was cut by 0 bases, the J end by 1 base, with 33 bases between. The V gene's germline CDR1 is TSWWSYY and CDR2 QGS. The CDR3 reads CALGELSPLPWPTARPCTDKLIF. The CDR3 DNA reads TGTGCTCTTGGGGAACTCAGCCCTCTTCCTTGGCCCACCGCCCGGCCCTGCACCGATAAACTCATCTTT.

This clone was seen only a few times. V is TRDV1 and J is TRDJ1; D remains ambiguous. Trimming removed 1 base from V and 1 base from J, with 19 bases in between. Germline CDR1 TSWWSYY, CDR2 QGS. The CDR3 consists of 18 residues. CDR3 in amino acids: CALGEHPGPRCVTDKLIF. The CDR3 nucleotides read TGTGCTCTTGGGGAACACCCCGGACCCCGATGCGTCACCGATAAACTCATCTTT.

The chain combines TRDV1 with TRDJ1; 8 nucleotides agree with TRDD3. After removal of 0 bases from V and 0 bases from J, the junction contained 21 bases not matched to a gene. Per the germline V gene, CDR1 is TSWWSYY and CDR2 is QGS. The CDR3 runs to 22 residues. The CDR3 sequence is CALGELHLRVGGGLYNTDKLIF. In nucleotides, the CDR3 is TGTGCTCTTGGGGAACTCCACCTAAGGGTAGGTGGGGGATTGTATAACACCGATAAACTCATCTTT.

On this clone itself: One junction end disagrees with the germline gene, perhaps due to a read error. The chain couples TRDV1 to TRDJ1, with TRDD3 matching 11 bases. The length of the CDR3 is 22 residues. Germline V gene data show CDR1 as TSWWSYY and CDR2 as QGS. CDR3 sequence (DNA): TGTGCTCTTGGGGAACTCCATCTTAAGGCTGTGGGGGATACGGAAAATACCGACAAACTCATCTTT. It specifies CALGELHLKAVGDTENTDKLIF.

This clone was seen only a few times. The chain carries TRDV1 and TRDJ1; D is possibly TRDD3 (6 bases). V lost 0 bases and J 1 base, leaving 21 bases between the germline ends. Per the germline V gene, CDR1 is TSWWSYY and CDR2 is QGS. CDR3 length: 19 amino acids. CDR3 region: CALGELLVGYYGTTDKLIF. The CDR3 DNA sequence: TGTGCTCTTGGGGAACTATTGGTGGGATATTACGGGACCACCGATAAACTCATCTTT.

This clone was found a few times. The rearrangement uses TRDV1 and TRDJ1; D is ambiguous. With 2 bases removed from V and 0 bases from J, the gap between germline ends came to 25 bases. CDR1 TSWWSYY and CDR2 QGS come from the germline V gene. This CDR3 spans 20 amino acids. The CDR3 loop reads CALGEIPSSARAKYTDKLIF. Written as DNA, the CDR3 is TGTGCTCTTGGGGAAATCCCCTCCTCAGCGAGGGCAAAATACACCGATAAACTCATCTTT.

This rearrangement joins TRAV29/DV5 to TRDJ1; TRDD2 or TRDD3 may be the D gene (7 bases each). The CDR3 runs to 22 residues. Germline lookup yields CDR1 NSMFDY and CDR2 ISSIKDK. The ends were cut back, 2 bases at V and 0 bases at J, with 35 bases in the middle. Written as DNA, the CDR3 is TGTGCAGCAAGGGAGATTTCCTACCCTTTACGGGGGATCAAGGGGTACACCGATAAACTCATCTTT. Protein: CAAREISYPLRGIKGYTDKLIF.

There are a few counts of this clone. The chain employs TRDV1 and TRDJ1; D is possibly TRDD2 (7 bases). Looked up from germline, CDR1 is TSWWSYY and CDR2 is QGS. This CDR3 contains 20 residues. V was clipped by 2 bases and J by 0 bases, with 25 bases between them. The CDR3 is CALGESLGTILPGYTDKLIF. The CDR3 bases are TGTGCTCTTGGGGAATCACTGGGTACCATCCTTCCTGGATACACCGATAAACTCATCTTT.

This clone is medium-sized within its sample. The chain carries TRDV2 and TRDJ1; 8 bases agree with TRDD3. The CDR3 consists of 18 residues. The V and J ends lost 3 bases and 5 bases, in that order; junction bases with no gene match: 19. CDR1 and CDR2 (germline): GEAIGNYY, EKD. The CDR3 protein is CACDFGCGIRRAEDKLIF. In DNA form, the CDR3 reads TGTGCCTGTGACTTTGGGTGTGGGATACGCAGGGCCGAAGATAAACTCATCTTT.

The chain recombines TRDV1 with TRDJ1; 7 positions match TRDD2. The CDR3 is 17 residues long. V shed 2 bases, J shed 1 base, and the junction held 10 bases outside the gene matches. Germline lookup yields CDR1 TSWWSYY and CDR2 QGS. The chain's CDR3 is CALGEGLPANLTDKLIF. CDR3 sequence (DNA): TGTGCTCTTGGGGAAGGCCTTCCTGCCAACCTCACCGATAAACTCATCTTT.

This clone was detected only a few times. This rearrangement joins TRDV1 to TRDJ1; maybe TRDD2 (5 bases). Germline V gene sequence: CDR1 TSWWSYY, CDR2 QGS. V lost 1 base and J 0 bases, leaving 12 bases between the germline ends. This CDR3 spans 16 amino acids. The CDR3 sequence is CALGERFLTYTDKLIF. CDR3 sequence (DNA): TGTGCTCTTGGGGAACGTTTCCTCACCTACACCGATAAACTCATCTTT.

The J gene is TRDJ1, the V gene TRDV1; no clear D gene. This CDR3 has 18 residues. Deletions cut 4 bases from V and 0 bases from J, with 21 bases between. Germline loops: CDR1 TSWWSYY, CDR2 QGS. The CDR3 region is CALGGLSPVQAYTDKLIF. As DNA, the CDR3 is TGTGCTCTTGGGGGCCTTTCCCCCGTTCAGGCGTACACCGATAAACTCATCTTT.

This clone has a count of ten or more. The sample contains more than one DNA sequence encoding this CDR3. V and J are TRDV2 and TRDJ1; TRDD3 matches 13 bases. The J segment lost 3 bases and the V segment lost 1 base, leaving 13 bases of the junction unmatched. CDR1 is GEAIGNYY, CDR2 EKD, per germline. The CDR3 runs 19 residues. The CDR3 DNA is TGTGCCTGTGACACTTGGAACAGTTACTGGGGGATACGTGCCGATAAACTCATCTTT. It codes for CACDTWNSYWGIRADKLIF.

This clone appeared a few times. The rearrangement uses TRDV1 and TRDJ1; 11 bases fit TRDD3. V shed 9 bases and J 0 bases; nucleotides not matched to a gene: 33. There are 24 residues in the CDR3. Germline loops: CDR1 TSWWSYY, CDR2 QGS. The CDR3, as DNA: TGTGCTCTCCCCGGCCTTCCTACTGTACTGGGGGATAACTATACGAAGAAGTACACCGATAAACTCATCTTT. This sequence encodes CALPGLPTVLGDNYTKKYTDKLIF.

V gene TRAV29/DV5 combines with J gene TRDJ1; 10 bases fit TRDD3. The germline gives CDR1 NSMFDY, CDR2 ISSIKDK. The CDR3 is 23 amino acids. CDR3 sequence: CAASAFPSAGGYPRIGLCCLLIF. CDR3 DNA: TGTGCCGCATCTGCCTTCCCCTCGGCTGGGGGATATCCCAGAATAGGACTATGTTGTTTACTCATCTTT.

The chain uses TRDV1 and TRDJ1; 11 positions agree with TRDD3. CDR1 TSWWSYY and CDR2 QGS come from the germline V gene. Trimming took 1 base from V and 0 from J; bases not matched to a gene: 19. The CDR3 is 22 residues long. CDR3 in DNA: TGTGCTCTTGGGGAACGAGTCCCTACCCCCGCGTGCTGGGGGATACACACCGATAAACTCATCTTT. This gives the protein CALGERVPTPACWGIHTDKLIF.

As to this clone: The DNA is left out, because the CDR3 cannot be placed on it with certainty; the CDR3 is given as TCRdb lists it. The rearrangement uses TRAV29/DV5 and TRDJ1. Germline CDR1 is NSMFDY and CDR2 is ISSIKDK. From its first to its last residue, the CDR3 has 18 amino acids. The CDR3 sequence: CSVLLCSKRLVPPDKLIF.

The chain combines TRDV1 with TRDJ1, with 13 bases aligning to TRDD3. The V gene's germline CDR1 is TSWWSYY and CDR2 QGS. V shed 3 bases, J shed 7 bases, and the junction held 8 bases outside the gene matches. The CDR3 covers 16 residues. The CDR3 region has the DNA TGTGCTCTTGGGGACACGATACTGGGGGATACGAGTAAACTCATCTTT. This codes for CALGDTILGDTSKLIF.

This clone was seen more than once but under ten times. The chain joins TRDV1 to TRDJ1; 8 bases are a match to TRDD3. The CDR3 extends over 21 amino acids. Germline V CDR1 and CDR2: TSWWSYY, QGS. V shed 5 bases, J shed 5 bases, and the junction held 28 bases outside the gene matches. Here the CDR3 reads CALGFPPTGVLGDHLGDKLIF. In nucleotides, the CDR3 is TGTGCTCTTGGGTTTCCTCCGACAGGCGTCTTGGGGGATCACCTGGGAGATAAACTCATCTTT.

The chain carries TRDV1 and TRDJ1, with D maybe TRDD3 (5 bases). The CDR3 sequence is 21 residues long. The germline CDR1 and CDR2 sequences are TSWWSYY and QGS. The germline V and J ends were trimmed by 5 bases and 0 bases, with 31 bases remaining between them. The CDR3 DNA follows: TGTGCTCTTGGGCTCTCAAGGGACTGTGGGTCCGGGATCCTGTACACCGATAAACTCATCTTT. It translates to CALGLSRDCGSGILYTDKLIF.

This clone was counted a few times. The rearrangement links TRDV1 to TRDJ1; 11 positions agree with TRDD3. V dropped 2 bases and J dropped 3; count of bases not matched to a gene: 14. Germline V gives CDR1 TSWWSYY, CDR2 QGS. This CDR3 is built from 19 residues. In DNA, the CDR3 is TGTGCTCTTGGGGAAGGGCCCCTGGGGGATACCCGGCCGGCCGATAAACTCATCTTT. It codes for CALGEGPLGDTRPADKLIF.

This clone was seen a few times. The V and J genes are TRDV1 and TRDJ1, with D perhaps matching TRDD3 (5 bases). The V end lost 3 bases, the J end lost 0 bases, and 11 bases lay between the germline ends. The CDR3 spans 15 residues. Germline V gives CDR1 TSWWSYY, CDR2 QGS. The CDR3 nucleotides are TGTGCTCTTGGGGACCCGGGGAGATACACCGATAAACTCATCTTT. Protein sequence: CALGDPGRYTDKLIF.

The genes are TRDV1 and TRDJ1; weak D call: TRDD2 (9 bases). CDR3 length equals 24 residues. The ends were cut back, 2 bases at V and 0 bases at J, with 37 bases in the middle. Germline V gene lookup returns CDR1 TSWWSYY and CDR2 QGS. The CDR3 is CALGEAEPSYGYWGLTPYTDKLIF. CDR3 DNA sequence: TGTGCTCTTGGGGAAGCGGAGCCTTCCTACGGTTACTGGGGGCTAACACCATACACCGATAAACTCATCTTT.